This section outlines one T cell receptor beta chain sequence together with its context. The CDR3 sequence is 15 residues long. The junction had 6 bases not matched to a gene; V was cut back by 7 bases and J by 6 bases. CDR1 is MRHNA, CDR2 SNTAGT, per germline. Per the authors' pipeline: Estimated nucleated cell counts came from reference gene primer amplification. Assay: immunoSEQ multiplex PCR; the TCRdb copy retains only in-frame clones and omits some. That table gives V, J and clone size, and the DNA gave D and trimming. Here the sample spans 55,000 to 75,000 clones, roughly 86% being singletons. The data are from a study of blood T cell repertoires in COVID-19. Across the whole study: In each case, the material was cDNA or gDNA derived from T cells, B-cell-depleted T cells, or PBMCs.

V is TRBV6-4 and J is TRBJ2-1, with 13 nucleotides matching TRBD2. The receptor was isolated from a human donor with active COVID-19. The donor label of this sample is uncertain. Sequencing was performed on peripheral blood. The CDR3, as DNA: TGTGCCAGCAACCGACTAGCGGGAGGTTTCAATGAGCAGTTCTTC. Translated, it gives CASNRLAGGFNEQFF.